The 12 T cell receptor beta chains in this list originate from one sample, sequenced in a study of T-cell memory formation after mild COVID-19 (dated by TCRdb to the early 2020s). Receptor libraries were prepared by 5' RACE. The listed sequencing device is Illumina NovaSeq 6000. TCRdb cleaned the public reads at Q25 with fastp, built clones with MiXCR and kept in-frame beta chains. Each record represents a unique CDR3 protein, reported with the most common genes and DNA among its rows. A total of around 340,000 distinct CDR3 sequences appear in this sample, 10% to 15% of them only once. About a fifth of the sample goes to the ten largest clones. Sequencing used PBMCs or a T cell subset sorted from them (not recorded which). The receptors here all came from a man aged 18 to 30 who had mild COVID-19 (a few samples of this study predate the infection). The sample titles of this study are shuffled in the database, so cell type and time point are left out; the donor was told from shared clones.

The CDR3 spells CASSFKGNYEQYF. The CDR3, as DNA: TGTGCCAGCAGCTTCAAGGGGAACTACGAGCAGTACTTC. This chain joins TRBV7-9 and TRBJ2-7, with a weak D call TRBD1 (5 bases). This CDR3 contains 13 residues. V lost 3 bases and J 3 bases, leaving 9 bases between the germline ends. Germline CDR1 is SEHNR and CDR2 is FQNEAQ (reference sequence).

V is TRBV20-1 and J is TRBJ2-5, with 15 bases fitting TRBD2. Germline CDR1 is DFQATT and CDR2 is SNEGSKA (reference sequence). V trimming: 0 bases; J trimming: 5 bases; junction bases outside the gene matches: 4. The CDR3 extends over 16 amino acids. The CDR3 spells CSARDPGTSGGETQYF. The DNA of the CDR3 is TGCAGTGCTAGAGATCCAGGGACTAGCGGGGGGGAGACCCAGTACTTC.

V and J are TRBV18 and TRBJ1-5, with 7 bases fitting TRBD1. V lost 4 bases and J lost 5; bases outside the gene matches: 11. Germline CDR1 and CDR2: KGHSH and LQKENI. The CDR3 totals 16 residues. The CDR3 region is CASSRGTDLSYQPQHF. The CDR3 DNA reads as TGTGCCAGCTCACGCGGGACAGATCTATCCTATCAGCCCCAGCATTTT.

This clonotype was seen a handful of times. This chain joins TRBV13 and TRBJ1-1; D remains ambiguous. The CDR3 spans 15 residues. V shed 2 bases and J shed 0 bases, with 10 bases lying between them. CDR1 is PRHDT, CDR2 FYEKMQ, per germline (reference sequence). The CDR3, as DNA: TGTGCCAGCAGCTTATGGAGACACTTGAACACTGAAGCTTTCTTT. It specifies CASSLWRHLNTEAFF.

The V and J genes are TRBV7-9 and TRBJ1-1, with a tentative D call TRBD1 (5 bases). Germline V gene lookup returns CDR1 SEHNR and CDR2 FQNEAQ (reference sequence). The CDR3 consists of 13 residues. Trimming cost V 1 base and J 7 bases, with 10 bases left between them. CDR3 in DNA: TGTGCCAGCAGCTTAGAGATTACAGGTGAAGCTTTCTTT. Protein sequence: CASSLEITGEAFF.

This clonotype was counted ten times or more. The V and J genes are TRBV7-2 and TRBJ2-1; D ambiguous. The germline V and J ends were trimmed by 1 base and 3 bases, with 1 base remaining between them. This CDR3 has 12 residues. Germline loops: CDR1 SGHTA, CDR2 FQGNSA. Written as DNA, the CDR3 is TGTGCCAGCAGCTTAGACTACAATGAGCAGTTCTTC. Protein sequence: CASSLDYNEQFF.

This rearrangement joins TRBV5-6 to TRBJ2-3; possible D gene TRBD2, 6 bases. V lost 4 bases to trimming and J lost 4 bases, with 10 bases between them. The CDR3 has 13 amino acids. Germline values: CDR1 SGHDT, CDR2 YYEEEE. The CDR3 nucleotides are TGTGCCAGCAGCACACTAGCCCCAGATACGCAGTATTTT. Protein product: CASSTLAPDTQYF.

This chain joins TRBV20-1 and TRBJ2-7; 9 positions agree with TRBD1. The germline V gene has CDR1 DFQATT and CDR2 SNEGSKA (reference sequence). The V and J ends lost 5 bases and 6 bases, in that order; junction bases with no gene match: 11. The CDR3 is 14 amino acids. The CDR3 loop reads CSAPSPRQGGEQYF. The CDR3 DNA follows: TGCAGTGCTCCATCCCCTCGACAGGGGGGCGAGCAGTACTTC.

The chain uses TRBV4-3 and TRBJ1-3, with D possibly matching TRBD1 (5 bases). Germline V gene data show CDR1 as LGHNA and CDR2 as YSLEER. V gave up 1 base and J gave up 0 bases, with 7 bases separating them. This CDR3 spans 15 amino acids. The CDR3 region is CASSQGGYSGNTIYF. CDR3 bases: TGCGCCAGCAGCCAAGGGGGGTACTCTGGAAACACCATATATTTT.

The chain is built from TRBV6-1 and TRBJ1-1; a weak D match, TRBD1 (5 bases). The CDR3 is 15 residues long. Per the germline V gene, CDR1 is MNHNS and CDR2 is SASEGT. V shed 11 bases and J shed 4 bases, with 23 bases lying between them. CDR3 loop: CASPYRAGSATEAFF. The CDR3 DNA is TGTGCCTCCCCTTATCGGGCAGGGTCGGCCACTGAAGCTTTCTTT.

A few counts support this clonotype. The chain couples TRBV12-3 or TRBV12-4 to TRBJ1-5; 7 bases match TRBD1. The CDR3 covers 16 residues. The junction had 15 bases not matched to a gene; V was cut back by 6 bases and J by 7 bases. The CDR3 DNA sequence: TGTGCCAGCAGCCACCCCCCGACAGGGTCCAGCCAGCCCCAGCATTTT. Its protein is CASSHPPTGSSQPQHF.

This chain joins TRBV27 and TRBJ2-3; possibly TRBD1 for D (5 bases). V dropped 5 bases and J dropped 1 base, with 31 bases sitting between them. The germline gives CDR1 MNHEY, CDR2 SMNVEV (reference sequence). CDR3 length: 21 residues. The CDR3 reads CASSAPPTDSGSFHRTDTQYF. In DNA, the CDR3 is TGTGCCAGCAGTGCCCCTCCGACAGATTCAGGTTCCTTCCACCGCACAGATACGCAGTATTTT.